This TCR beta chain was sequenced in a study of OX40 agonist ivuxolimab in advanced cancers. Germline loops: CDR1 GTSNPN, CDR2 SVGIG (reference sequence). The CDR3 is 13 amino acids. The V gene lost 2 bases and the J gene lost 4 bases, with 10 bases spanning the gap. Blood was sampled at baseline, cycle 4 day 1, and cycle 7 day 1. Method: immunoSEQ multiplex PCR; TCRdb's copy keeps in-frame clones and lacks some. The table has under 95,000 clones, over 90% seen once. The rearrangement links TRBV30 to TRBJ2-3, with a possible D match to TRBD2 (7 bases). The source is an adult with an advanced solid tumor such as melanoma, head and neck, liver or kidney cancer. Sequencing was performed on CD4+ or CD8+ T cells sorted from blood, taken in a trial of the OX40 agonist ivuxolimab. The CDR3 DNA is TGTGCCTGGAGTTGGGGGGGCCCAGATACGCAGTATTTT. This encodes CAWSWGGPDTQYF.